This T cell receptor (beta chain) emerged from a study of cytomegalovirus exposure and HLA in healthy donors. Study information: Roughly 170 million T cells yielded 100 million or so unique TCR beta sequences in earlier analysis.

With regard to this clone: Its cognate antigen is unknown.

Primers included in the PCR were 60 Vbeta and 13 Jbeta primers. TCRdb keeps only in-frame clones here, not all; method: immunoSEQ multiplex PCR. The sample lists over 130,000 clones, over 80% seen once, with less than 1.5% in the top ten. Overall study results and limits: Most of the CMV-associated TCR beta chains (in a later analysis) appeared to be HLA-restricted.

The germline gives CDR1 SGHTA, CDR2 FQGNSA. The CDR3 has 18 amino acids. V lost 1 base and J lost 0; bases outside the gene matches: 3. The receptor was derived from a female donor in good health and CMV-seronegative. This chain connects TRBV7-2 to TRBJ2-6; 10 bases map to TRBD1. The specimen was PBMCs. The DNA for the CDR3 is TGTGCCAGCAGCTTAGGGGACAGGGGTTTCTCTGGGGCCAACGTCCTGACTTTC. Translated: CASSLGDRGFSGANVLTF.